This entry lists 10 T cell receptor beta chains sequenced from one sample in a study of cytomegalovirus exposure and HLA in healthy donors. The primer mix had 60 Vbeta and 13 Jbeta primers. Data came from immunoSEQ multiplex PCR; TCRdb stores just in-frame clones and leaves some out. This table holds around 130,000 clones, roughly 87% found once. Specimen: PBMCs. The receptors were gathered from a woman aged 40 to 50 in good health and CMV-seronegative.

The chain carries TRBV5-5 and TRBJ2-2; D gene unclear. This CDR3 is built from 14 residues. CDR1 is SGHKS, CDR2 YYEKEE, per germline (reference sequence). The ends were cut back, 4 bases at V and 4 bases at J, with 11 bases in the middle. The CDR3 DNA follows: TGTGCCAGCAGCCCCGGGTCAGCCACCGGGGAGCTGTTTTTT. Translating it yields CASSPGSATGELFF.

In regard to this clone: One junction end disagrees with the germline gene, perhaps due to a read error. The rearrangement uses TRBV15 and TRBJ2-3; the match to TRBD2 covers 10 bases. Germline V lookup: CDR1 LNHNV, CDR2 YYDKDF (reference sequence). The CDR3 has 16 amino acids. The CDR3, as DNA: TGTGCCACCAACAGAGAGAGCGGGAGGGCGGGAGATACGCAGTATTTT. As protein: CATNRESGRAGDTQYF.

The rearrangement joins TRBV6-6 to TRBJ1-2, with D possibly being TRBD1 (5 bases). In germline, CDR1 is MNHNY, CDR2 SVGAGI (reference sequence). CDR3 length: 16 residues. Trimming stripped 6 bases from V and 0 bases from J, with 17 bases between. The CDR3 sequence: CASSYDEGVANYGYTF. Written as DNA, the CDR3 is TGTGCCAGCAGCTACGACGAAGGGGTAGCTAACTATGGCTACACCTTC.

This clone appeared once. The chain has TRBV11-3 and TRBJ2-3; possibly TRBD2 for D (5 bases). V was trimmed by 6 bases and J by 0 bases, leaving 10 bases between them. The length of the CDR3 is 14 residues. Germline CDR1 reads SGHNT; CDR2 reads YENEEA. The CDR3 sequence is CASRRGLSTDTQYF. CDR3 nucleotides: TGTGCCAGCAGACGAGGGCTTAGCACAGATACGCAGTATTTT.

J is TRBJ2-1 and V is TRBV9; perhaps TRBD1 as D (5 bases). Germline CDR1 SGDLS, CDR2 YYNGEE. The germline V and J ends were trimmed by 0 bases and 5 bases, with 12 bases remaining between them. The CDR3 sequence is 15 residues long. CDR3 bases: TGTGCCAGCAGCGTAGGGGGCGGATTAAACAATGAGCAGTTCTTC. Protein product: CASSVGGGLNNEQFF. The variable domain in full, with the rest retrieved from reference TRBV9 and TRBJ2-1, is DSGVTQTPKHLITATGQRVTLRCSPRSGDLSVYWYQQSLDQGLQFLIQYYNGEERAKGNILERFSAQQFPDLHSELNLSSLELGDSALYFCASSVGGGLNNEQFFGPGTRLTVL.

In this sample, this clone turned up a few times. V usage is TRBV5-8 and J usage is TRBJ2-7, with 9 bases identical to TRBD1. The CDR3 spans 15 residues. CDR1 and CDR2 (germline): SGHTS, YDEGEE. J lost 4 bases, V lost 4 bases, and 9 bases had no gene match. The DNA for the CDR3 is TGTGCCAGCAGCCCGAGACAGGGGGGGTTTTACGAGCAGTACTTC. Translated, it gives CASSPRQGGFYEQYF.

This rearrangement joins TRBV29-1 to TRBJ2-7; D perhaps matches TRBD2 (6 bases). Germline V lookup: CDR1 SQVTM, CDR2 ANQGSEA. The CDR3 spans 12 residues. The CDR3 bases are TGCGGCGCGGGAACACTCTCCTACGAGCAGTACTTC. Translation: CGAGTLSYEQYF.

The CDR3 reads CAWSRGLASNEQFF. In DNA form, the CDR3 reads TGTGCCTGGAGCCGGGGACTAGCAAGTAATGAGCAGTTCTTC. The rearrangement joins TRBV30 to TRBJ2-1; the match to TRBD2 covers 9 bases. In germline, CDR1 is GTSNPN, CDR2 SVGIG (reference sequence). The CDR3 spans 14 residues. V was clipped by 3 bases and J by 7 bases; unmatched bases: 7.

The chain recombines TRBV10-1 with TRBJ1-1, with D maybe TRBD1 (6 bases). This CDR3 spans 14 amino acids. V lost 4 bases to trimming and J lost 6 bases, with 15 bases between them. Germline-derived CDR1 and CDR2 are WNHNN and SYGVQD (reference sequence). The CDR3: CASSAGVDRPEAFF. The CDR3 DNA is TGCGCCAGCAGTGCCGGGGTGGACAGACCTGAAGCTTTCTTT.

The CDR3 sequence is CASSQDGLSGELFF. The DNA for the CDR3 is TGTGCCAGCAGCCAAGATGGGCTCTCCGGGGAGCTGTTTTTT. The gene calls are TRBV4-2 and TRBJ2-2; D gene ambiguous. The ends were cut back, 0 bases at V and 6 bases at J, with 8 bases in the middle. CDR1 is LGHNA and CDR2 is YNFKEQ in the germline V gene. The CDR3 is made up of 14 amino acids.